The 9 T cell receptor beta chains given below trace back to one sample, sequenced in a study of T cell responses to AZD1222 COVID-19 vaccine. Here immunoSEQ multiplex PCR was the method, and the copy in TCRdb shows in-frame clones only, minus some. The repertoire includes about 99,000 clones, roughly 85% of them detected once, and 2.5% to 3% sits in the top ten. The sequences come from peripheral blood, collected on day 0 of AZD1222 vaccination. These TCRs come from an adult in good health.

CDR3 sequence reads: CASSLADEGQYV. CDR3 DNA sequence: TGTGCCAGCAGCTTAGCGGATGAGGGGCAGTACGTC. This sequence joins TRBV7-9 and TRBJ2-7; D is perhaps TRBD2 (5 bases). From germline, CDR1 is SEHNR and CDR2 FQNEAQ (reference sequence). Trimming left V 0 bases short and J 9 bases short, with 9 bases between. This CDR3 is 12 amino acids long.

V gene TRBV6-5 combines with J gene TRBJ1-3, with no clear D. This CDR3 contains 15 residues. Germline assignment: CDR1 MNHEY and CDR2 SVGAGI. V lost 0 bases and J lost 1, with 7 bases in between. CDR3 loop: CASSYSRLSGNTIYF. The CDR3 region has the DNA TGTGCCAGCAGTTACTCTCGCCTTTCTGGAAACACCATATATTTT.

The gene calls are TRBV2 and TRBJ1-4; TRBD1 agrees at 8 bases. With V trimmed by 7 bases and J by 8 bases, 6 bases remained unmatched. The CDR3 loop spans 13 amino acids. CDR1 is SNHLY, CDR2 FYNNEI, per germline. The chain's CDR3 is CASMAGGREKLFF. The CDR3 coding sequence is TGTGCCAGCATGGCAGGGGGCCGGGAAAAACTGTTTTTT.

The chain is built from TRBV15 and TRBJ1-1; possibly TRBD1 for D (6 bases). This CDR3 spans 15 amino acids. The germline V gene encodes CDR1 LNHNV and CDR2 YYDKDF (reference sequence). The ends were cut back, 0 bases at V and 2 bases at J, with 10 bases in the middle. The CDR3 reads CATSREGGPNTEAFF. As DNA, the CDR3 is TGTGCCACCAGCAGAGAAGGGGGGCCTAACACTGAAGCTTTCTTT. The variable domain in full, with the rest retrieved from reference TRBV15 and TRBJ1-1, is DAMVIQNPRYQVTQFGKPVTLSCSQTLNHNVMYWYQQKSSQAPKLLFHYYDKDFNNEADTPDNFQSRRPNTSFCFLDIRSPGLGDTAMYLCATSREGGPNTEAFFGQGTRLTVV.

J is TRBJ2-1 and V is TRBV24-1; TRBD2 agrees at 10 bases. CDR3 length: 16 amino acids. Trimming took 4 bases from V and 2 from J; bases not matched to a gene: 4. Germline lookup yields CDR1 KGHDR and CDR2 SFDVKD. The CDR3 DNA reads as TGTGCCACCAGTGACGTAGCGGGAGGTCCCTACAATGAGCAGTTCTTC. It translates to CATSDVAGGPYNEQFF.

A few counts support this clone. The chain employs TRBV4-3 and TRBJ1-6, with D unresolved. The CDR3 sequence is 17 residues long. Looked up from germline, CDR1 is LGHNA and CDR2 is YSLEER. V lost 4 bases and J lost 0, with 13 bases in between. The CDR3 sequence: CASSPTGGSSYNSPLHF. The CDR3 DNA reads TGCGCCAGCAGCCCAACGGGAGGGAGCTCCTATAATTCACCCCTCCACTTT.

The rearrangement uses TRBV19 and TRBJ1-5; 8 bases map to TRBD1. The CDR3 extends over 15 amino acids. Looked up from germline, CDR1 is LNHDA and CDR2 is SQIVND (reference sequence). Trimming at V came to 7 bases and at J to 4 bases, leaving 9 bases not matched to a gene. CDR3 DNA: TGTGCCAGTACTACCGGGGACAGGCTTAATCAGCCCCAGCATTTT. As protein: CASTTGDRLNQPQHF.

J is TRBJ1-1 and V is TRBV10-3; 7 bases match TRBD1. The germline CDR1 and CDR2 sequences are ENHRY and SYGVKD. The CDR3 spans 13 residues. V dropped 8 bases and J dropped 5; count of bases not matched to a gene: 8. The chain's CDR3 is CAIGRGRETEAFF. CDR3 nucleotide sequence: TGTGCCATCGGGAGGGGGCGGGAAACTGAAGCTTTCTTT.

The chain combines TRBV14 with TRBJ2-7; D ambiguous. The V end was cut by 2 bases, the J end by 3 bases, with 23 bases between. Looked up from germline, CDR1 is SGHDN and CDR2 is FVKESK. This CDR3 region has 18 residues. CDR3 in DNA: TGTGCCAGCAGCCAAATCAGAGGCGCTTTAGGGTCTTACTACGAGCAGTACGTC. Translating it yields CASSQIRGALGSYYEQYV.